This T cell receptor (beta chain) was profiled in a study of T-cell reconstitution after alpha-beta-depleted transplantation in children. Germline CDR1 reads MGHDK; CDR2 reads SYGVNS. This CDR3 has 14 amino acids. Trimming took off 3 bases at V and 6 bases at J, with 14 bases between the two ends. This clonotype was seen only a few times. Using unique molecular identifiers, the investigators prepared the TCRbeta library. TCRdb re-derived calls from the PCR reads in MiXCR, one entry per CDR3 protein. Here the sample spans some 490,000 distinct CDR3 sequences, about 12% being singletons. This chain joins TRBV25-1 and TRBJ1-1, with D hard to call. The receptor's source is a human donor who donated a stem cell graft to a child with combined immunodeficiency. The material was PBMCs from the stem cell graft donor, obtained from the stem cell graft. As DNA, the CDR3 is TGTGCCAGCAGTGAGGGTTTTGCGGTGGCTGAAGCTTTCTTT. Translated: CASSEGFAVAEAFF.